A single sample is the source of the 28 T cell receptor beta chains below, sequenced in a study of OX40 agonist ivuxolimab in advanced cancers. The library was made by the immunoSEQ multiplex PCR assay. TCRdb obtained this table from immuneACCESS and retained in-frame rearrangements with V and J assigned. These tables miss some clones; where compared with another copy, unresolved V genes account for less than half of the shortfall, and the remainder is unexplained. In all, the sample holds about 17,000 clones, and around 80% of those were seen once. The leading ten clones occupy 25% to 35% of the sample. Sequences were derived from CD4+ or CD8+ T cells sorted from blood, sampled in a trial of the OX40 agonist ivuxolimab. Every receptor here comes from an adult with an advanced solid tumor such as melanoma, head and neck, liver or kidney cancer.

The gene calls are TRBV4-1 and TRBJ1-2, with D perhaps TRBD1 (5 bases). CDR3 size: 16 residues. Between the trimmed V and J ends, which lost 0 bases and 7 bases, there was a span of 18 bases. Germline CDR1 and CDR2: MGHRA and YSYEKL. CDR3 in DNA: TGCGCCAGCAGCCAAGATGATTTCAGTAGGGGTTCTGGCTACACCTTC. Translating it yields CASSQDDFSRGSGYTF.

This chain links TRBV4-1 with TRBJ1-2; D is undetermined. Trimming stripped 4 bases from V and 0 bases from J, with 18 bases between. There are 17 residues in the CDR3. The germline V gene encodes CDR1 MGHRA and CDR2 YSYEKL. The CDR3 DNA reads TGCGCCAGCAGCCCCGCGAAGGGCGAGACTACTAACTATGGCTACACCTTC. This sequence encodes CASSPAKGETTNYGYTF.

Within the sample, this clone is large. The V and J genes are TRBV10-1 and TRBJ1-5; D gene uncertain. CDR3 length equals 14 residues. Per germline, CDR1 WNHNN and CDR2 SYGVQD (reference sequence). The V end lost 6 bases, the J end lost 9 bases, and 18 bases lay between the germline ends. The CDR3 sequence: CASSADSLVGPQHF. In nucleotides, the CDR3 is TGCGCCAGCAGCGCAGACTCACTGGTCGGGCCCCAGCATTTT.

This clone was seen a few times. The chain couples TRBV7-2 to TRBJ2-2; 8 bases line up with TRBD2. Germline CDR1 and CDR2: SGHTA and FQGNSA. J lost 4 bases, V lost 5 bases, and 6 bases had no gene match. The CDR3 is 15 residues long. CDR3 protein: CASSPGLVGTGELFF. The CDR3 DNA reads TGTGCCAGCAGCCCGGGACTAGTGGGCACCGGGGAGCTGTTTTTT.

This chain uses TRBV7-6 with TRBJ2-3; 11 bases match TRBD2. Germline loops: CDR1 SGHVS, CDR2 FNYEAQ. The CDR3 extends over 17 amino acids. Trimming removed 0 bases from V and 5 bases from J; junction bases left unmatched: 7. The CDR3: CASSLALAGGPGDTQYF. For the CDR3, the DNA is TGTGCCAGCAGCTTAGCTTTAGCGGGAGGGCCAGGAGATACGCAGTATTTT.

V is TRBV27 and J is TRBJ2-7; TRBD1 might be the D (5 bases). Trimming shortened V by 6 bases and J by 1 base, and 13 bases separated the two germline ends. The CDR3 is made up of 14 amino acids. CDR1 and CDR2 (germline): MNHEY, SMNVEV (reference sequence). The DNA for the CDR3 is TGTGCCAGCAGACTGACAGTCCGATCCTACGAGCAGTACTTC. Translation: CASRLTVRSYEQYF.

The V gene is TRBV4-3, the J gene TRBJ2-1, with TRBD2 as a possible D gene (7 bases). The germline gives CDR1 LGHNA, CDR2 YSLEER. The V gene lost 1 base and the J gene lost 10 bases, with 17 bases spanning the gap. This CDR3 is built from 15 residues. The CDR3 region has the DNA TGCGCCAGCAGCCAAGGGGAGGGGGGGCCCCGCGAGCAGTTCTTC. Amino acids: CASSQGEGGPREQFF.

The chain couples TRBV19 to TRBJ2-1; D perhaps matches TRBD1 (5 bases). The V gene lost 7 bases and the J gene lost 2 bases, with 12 bases spanning the gap. CDR1 is LNHDA, CDR2 SQIVND, per germline (reference sequence). The CDR3 is 14 amino acids. This CDR3 is CASNIRATYNEQFF. DNA for the CDR3: TGTGCCAGTAACATCAGGGCCACCTACAATGAGCAGTTCTTC. Full variable domain (outside the CDR3, taken from reference TRBV19 and TRBJ2-1): DGGITQSPKYLFRKEGQNVTLSCEQNLNHDAMYWYRQDPGQGLRLIYYSQIVNDFQKGDIAEGYSVSREKKESFPLTVTSAQKNPTAFYLCASNIRATYNEQFFGPGTRLTVL.

The rearrangement joins TRBV15 to TRBJ1-5, with 7 bases fitting TRBD1. V shed 5 bases and J 5 bases; nucleotides not matched to a gene: 3. In germline, CDR1 is LNHNV, CDR2 YYDKDF (reference sequence). This CDR3 is built from 13 residues. This chain's CDR3 is CATSGQVHQPQHF. CDR3 nucleotides: TGTGCCACCAGCGGACAGGTCCATCAGCCCCAGCATTTT.

V gene TRBV9 combines with J gene TRBJ2-7; TRBD2 matches at 12 bases. The trim removed 4 bases at V and 7 bases at J, leaving 12 bases unmatched. The CDR3 extends over 16 amino acids. Germline V gene lookup returns CDR1 SGDLS and CDR2 YYNGEE. CDR3 loop: CASSSRLAGDSGEQYF. Written as DNA, the CDR3 is TGTGCCAGCAGCTCCCGACTAGCGGGAGACTCGGGGGAGCAGTACTTC. The full variable domain, its missing parts supplied by reference TRBV9 and TRBJ2-7, is DSGVTQTPKHLITATGQRVTLRCSPRSGDLSVYWYQQSLDQGLQFLIQYYNGEERAKGNILERFSAQQFPDLHSELNLSSLELGDSALYFCASSSRLAGDSGEQYFGPGTRLTVT.

CDR3 protein: CASSLGTRSYYNEQFF. For the CDR3, the DNA is TGTGCCAGCAGCTTAGGGACCCGGTCTTACTACAATGAGCAGTTCTTC. The chain uses TRBV13 and TRBJ2-1; D not resolved. CDR1 and CDR2 (germline): PRHDT, FYEKMQ (reference sequence). The germline V and J ends were trimmed by 0 bases and 3 bases, with 12 bases remaining between them. The CDR3 totals 16 residues.

This sequence joins TRBV5-6 and TRBJ2-7, with D perhaps given as TRBD1 or TRBD2 (5 bases each). The germline CDR1 and CDR2 sequences are SGHDT and YYEEEE. CDR3 length: 16 residues. Trimming removed 1 base at V and 6 bases at J, with 20 bases between. CDR3 nucleotide sequence: TGTGCCAGCAGCTTGCTCCACCAGGGAGTGGGTGGCGAGCAGTACTTC. This translates into CASSLLHQGVGGEQYF.

The J gene is TRBJ1-2, the V gene TRBV5-1; TRBD1 is a possible D gene (5 bases). In germline, CDR1 is SGHRS, CDR2 YFSETQ. Trimming removed 0 bases from V and 4 bases from J, with 13 bases in between. This CDR3 is 15 amino acids long. Written as DNA, the CDR3 is TGCGCCAGCAGCTTGGATGTTTGGGGACTCTATGGCTACACCTTC. It translates to CASSLDVWGLYGYTF.

V is TRBV7-8 and J is TRBJ2-2; 8 nucleotides line up with TRBD2. Germline V gene sequence: CDR1 SGHVS, CDR2 FQNEAQ. The CDR3 totals 15 residues. After removal of 5 bases from V and 3 bases from J, the junction contained 5 bases not matched to a gene. In nucleotides, the CDR3 is TGTGCCAGCAGCCCCCGGGGGGGGGACACCGGGGAGCTGTTTTTT. Its protein is CASSPRGGDTGELFF.

The gene calls are TRBV5-1 and TRBJ2-3, with TRBD1 identical over 7 bases. This CDR3 has 14 amino acids. CDR1 is SGHRS, CDR2 YFSETQ, per germline. The V gene end was trimmed by 0 bases and the J gene end by 5 bases; junction bases not matched to a gene: 3. The chain's CDR3 is CASSLGQGVDTQYF. CDR3 bases: TGCGCCAGCAGCTTGGGACAGGGAGTAGATACGCAGTATTTT.

The V gene is TRBV14, the J gene TRBJ2-1; 7 bases are a match to TRBD2. J gave up 1 base and V 0 bases, and 6 bases lay outside the gene matches. Germline CDR1 is SGHDN and CDR2 is FVKESK. This CDR3 region has 17 residues. The CDR3 sequence: CASSQDRAGVSYNEQFF. CDR3 coding DNA: TGTGCCAGCAGCCAAGATCGGGCGGGAGTGTCCTACAATGAGCAGTTCTTC.

This chain connects TRBV13 to TRBJ2-3; D not certain. CDR1 PRHDT and CDR2 FYEKMQ come from the germline V gene (reference sequence). This CDR3 region has 15 residues. The V end lost 5 bases, the J end lost 6 bases, and 18 bases lay between the germline ends. Written as DNA, the CDR3 is TGTGCCAGCAGCCCCCGACGGAGTAGTTCGGATACGCAGTATTTT. This gives the protein CASSPRRSSSDTQYF.

This clone is labeled medium-sized. The chain joins TRBV10-1 to TRBJ1-2, with D unclear. The germline CDR1 and CDR2 sequences are WNHNN and SYGVQD (reference sequence). V shed 0 bases and J shed 7 bases, with 18 bases lying between them. The CDR3 has 16 amino acids. CDR3 DNA: TGCGCCAGCAGTGAGTCCGCGGACCCTGGCTGGGCTGGCTACACCTTC. Its translation is CASSESADPGWAGYTF.

CDR3 amino acids: CASSPGTLTSTDTQYF. In DNA form, the CDR3 reads TGTGCCAGCAGTCCCGGGACACTTACTAGCACAGATACGCAGTATTTT. The V gene is TRBV27, the J gene TRBJ2-3; D might be TRBD1 (6 bases). V lost 5 bases and J lost 0, with 15 bases in between. This CDR3 is built from 16 residues. Germline assignment: CDR1 MNHEY and CDR2 SMNVEV (reference sequence).

The rearrangement joins TRBV14 to TRBJ1-1; maybe TRBD1 (5 bases). The CDR3 loop spans 18 amino acids. In germline, CDR1 is SGHDN, CDR2 FVKESK. V shed 4 bases and J shed 5 bases, with 26 bases lying between them. CDR3 region: CASSRLQVGATIETEAFF. The CDR3 coding sequence is TGTGCCAGCAGCCGCCTACAGGTAGGGGCCACTATTGAGACTGAAGCTTTCTTT. Full variable domain (outside the CDR3, taken from reference TRBV14 and TRBJ1-1): EAGVTQFPSHSVIEKGQTVTLRCDPISGHDNLYWYRRVMGKEIKFLLHFVKESKQDESGMPNNRFLAERTGGTYSTLKVQPAELEDSGVYFCASSRLQVGATIETEAFFGQGTRLTVV.

V and J are TRBV6-5 and TRBJ2-2, with 8 bases matching TRBD1. The trim removed 0 bases at V and 4 bases at J, leaving 4 bases unmatched. The CDR3 is 16 amino acids. Germline V gives CDR1 MNHEY, CDR2 SVGAGI. CDR3 sequence (DNA): TGTGCCAGCAGTTACTCGACAGGGGTCGCCACCGGGGAGCTGTTTTTT. As protein: CASSYSTGVATGELFF.

V gene TRBV14 combines with J gene TRBJ2-7; D may be TRBD2 (6 bases). The germline V gene encodes CDR1 SGHDN and CDR2 FVKESK. V lost 3 bases, J lost 0 bases, and 27 bases lay in between. This CDR3 spans 20 amino acids. The DNA for the CDR3 is TGTGCCAGCAGCCAGGCTAGCGTCCCTCTACCAACCCTACACTCCTACGAGCAGTACTTC. Translation: CASSQASVPLPTLHSYEQYF.

This clone was recorded once. CDR3 bases: TGTGCCAGTAGTATAGGGACTACCGCCTACGAGCAGTACTTC. Encoded protein: CASSIGTTAYEQYF. The gene calls are TRBV19 and TRBJ2-7; possible D gene TRBD2, 6 bases. Germline lookup yields CDR1 LNHDA and CDR2 SQIVND (reference sequence). Trimming removed 1 base from V and 2 bases from J, with 9 bases in between. This CDR3 is built from 14 residues.

V and J are TRBV5-6 and TRBJ1-2, with D possibly matching TRBD1 (6 bases). Trimming removed 3 bases from V and 1 base from J, with 13 bases in between. This CDR3 comprises 15 residues. The germline V gene has CDR1 SGHDT and CDR2 YYEEEE. The CDR3 reads CASSWRGRGNYGYTF. The CDR3, as DNA: TGTGCCAGCAGCTGGCGGGGGCGGGGTAACTATGGCTACACCTTC.

The CDR3 here is CASSLYRHSSYEQYF. For the CDR3, the DNA is TGTGCCAGCAGCTTATATCGGCACTCTTCCTACGAGCAGTACTTC. This chain connects TRBV11-2 to TRBJ2-7; D unclear. Germline V gene data show CDR1 as SGHAT and CDR2 as FQNNGV. V was pared by 2 bases and J by 1 base, with 12 bases between. The CDR3 runs 15 residues.

This chain uses TRBV5-4 with TRBJ2-7; D perhaps matches TRBD2 (6 bases). This CDR3 comprises 15 residues. Trimming left V 4 bases short and J 4 bases short, with 18 bases between. Looked up from germline, CDR1 is SGHNT and CDR2 is YYREEE (reference sequence). CDR3 residues: CASSLRDFTPYEQYF. The CDR3 nucleotides read TGTGCCAGCAGCCTCCGGGACTTTACCCCTTACGAGCAGTACTTC.

V and J are TRBV5-4 and TRBJ1-1; D ambiguous. Trimming took 0 bases from V and 5 from J, leaving 8 bases between them. The CDR3 contains 13 residues. Germline CDR1 is SGHNT and CDR2 is YYREEE (reference sequence). The CDR3 region is CASSLVLGTEAFF. The CDR3 DNA sequence: TGTGCCAGCAGCTTGGTGCTGGGAACTGAAGCTTTCTTT. Full variable domain (missing parts from reference TRBV5-4 and TRBJ1-1): ETGVTQSPTHLIKTRGQQVTLRCSSQSGHNTVSWYQQALGQGPQFIFQYYREEENGRGNFPPRFSGLQFPNYSSELNVNALELDDSALYLCASSLVLGTEAFFGQGTRLTVV.

This clone was seen only once. The chain employs TRBV11-3 and TRBJ2-2; D uncertain. CDR3 size: 15 residues. CDR1 is SGHNT and CDR2 is YENEEA in the germline V gene. Trimming took off 2 bases at V and 0 bases at J, with 7 bases between the two ends. The CDR3 here is CASSLPAANTGELFF. CDR3 in DNA: TGTGCCAGCAGCTTACCTGCCGCGAACACCGGGGAGCTGTTTTTT.